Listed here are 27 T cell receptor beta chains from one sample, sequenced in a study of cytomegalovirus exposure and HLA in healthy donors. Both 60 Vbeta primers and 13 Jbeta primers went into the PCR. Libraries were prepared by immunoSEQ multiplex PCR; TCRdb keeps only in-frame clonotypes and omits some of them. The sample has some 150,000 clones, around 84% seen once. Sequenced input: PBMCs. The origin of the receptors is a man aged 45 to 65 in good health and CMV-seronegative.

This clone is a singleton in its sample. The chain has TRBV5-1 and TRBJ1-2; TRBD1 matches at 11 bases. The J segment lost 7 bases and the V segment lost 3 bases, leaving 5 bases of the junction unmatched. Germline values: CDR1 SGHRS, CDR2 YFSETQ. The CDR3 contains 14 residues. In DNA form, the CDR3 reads TGCGCCAGCAGCTCAGGACAGGGGGCGTTTGGCTACACCTTC. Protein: CASSSGQGAFGYTF.

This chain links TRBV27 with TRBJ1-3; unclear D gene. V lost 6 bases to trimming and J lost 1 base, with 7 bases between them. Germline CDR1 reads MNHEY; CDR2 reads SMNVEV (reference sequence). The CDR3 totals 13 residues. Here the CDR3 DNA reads TGTGCCAGCAGCCCGCGGTCTGGAAACACCATATATTTT. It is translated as CASSPRSGNTIYF.

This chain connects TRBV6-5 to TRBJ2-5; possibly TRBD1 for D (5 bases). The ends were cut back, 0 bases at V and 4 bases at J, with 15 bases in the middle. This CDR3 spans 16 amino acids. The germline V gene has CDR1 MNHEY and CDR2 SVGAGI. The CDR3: CASSYSGSQGRETQYF. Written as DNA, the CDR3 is TGTGCCAGCAGTTACTCGGGGTCTCAGGGTAGAGAGACCCAGTACTTC.

Written as DNA, the CDR3 is TGCGCCAGCAGCCGGGACAGCCCTAATCAGCCCCAGCATTTT. Its protein product is CASSRDSPNQPQHF. The V gene is TRBV5-1, the J gene TRBJ1-5; 7 positions agree with TRBD1. The CDR3 covers 14 residues. The ends lost 4 bases at V and 4 bases at J; junction bases unmatched: 5. Germline-derived CDR1 and CDR2 are SGHRS and YFSETQ.

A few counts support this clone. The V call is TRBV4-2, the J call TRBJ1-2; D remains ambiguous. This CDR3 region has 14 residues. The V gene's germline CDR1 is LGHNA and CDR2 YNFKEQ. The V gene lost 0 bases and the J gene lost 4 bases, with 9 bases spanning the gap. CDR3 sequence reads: CASSQDSVSYGYTF. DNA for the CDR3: TGTGCCAGCAGCCAAGATAGTGTCTCCTATGGCTACACCTTC.

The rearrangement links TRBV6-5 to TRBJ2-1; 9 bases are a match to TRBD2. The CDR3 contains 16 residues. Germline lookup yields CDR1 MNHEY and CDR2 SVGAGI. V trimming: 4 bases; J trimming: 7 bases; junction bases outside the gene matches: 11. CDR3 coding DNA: TGTGCCAGCAGTTTCCCAAGCGGGGGGCCGGGGAATGAGCAGTTCTTC. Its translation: CASSFPSGGPGNEQFF.

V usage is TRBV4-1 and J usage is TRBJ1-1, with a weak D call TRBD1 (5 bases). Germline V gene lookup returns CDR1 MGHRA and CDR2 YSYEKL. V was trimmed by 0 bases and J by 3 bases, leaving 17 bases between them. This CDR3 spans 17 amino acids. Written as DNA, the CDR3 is TGCGCCAGCAGCCAAGATCGTTTTACAGGCGGGGACACTGAAGCTTTCTTT. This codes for CASSQDRFTGGDTEAFF.

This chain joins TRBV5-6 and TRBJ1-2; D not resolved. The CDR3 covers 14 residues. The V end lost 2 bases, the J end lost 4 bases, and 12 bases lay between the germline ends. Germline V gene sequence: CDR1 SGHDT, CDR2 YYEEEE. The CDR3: CASSFYTAIYGYTF. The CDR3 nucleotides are TGTGCCAGCAGCTTTTACACAGCTATCTATGGCTACACCTTC.

CDR3 region: CASSLGQGASGYTF. The CDR3 bases are TGTGCCAGCAGCTTAGGACAGGGGGCGAGTGGCTACACCTTC. This chain connects TRBV13 to TRBJ1-2; 9 nucleotides align to TRBD1. Unmatched junction bases numbered 3, after V lost 0 bases and J lost 7 bases. CDR1 and CDR2 from the germline V gene are PRHDT and FYEKMQ (reference sequence). CDR3 length equals 14 residues.

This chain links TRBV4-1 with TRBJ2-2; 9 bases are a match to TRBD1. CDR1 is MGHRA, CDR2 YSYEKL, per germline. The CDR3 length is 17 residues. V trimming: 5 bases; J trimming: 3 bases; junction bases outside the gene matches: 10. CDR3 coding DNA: TGCGCCAGCAGCTCATCCGGGACAGGGTATGACACCGGGGAGCTGTTTTTT. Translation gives CASSSSGTGYDTGELFF.

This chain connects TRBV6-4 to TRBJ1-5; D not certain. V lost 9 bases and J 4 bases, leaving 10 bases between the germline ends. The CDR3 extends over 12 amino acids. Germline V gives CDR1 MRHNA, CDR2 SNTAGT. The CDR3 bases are TGTGCCAGAGAGACAATAAATCAGCCCCAGCATTTT. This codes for CARETINQPQHF.

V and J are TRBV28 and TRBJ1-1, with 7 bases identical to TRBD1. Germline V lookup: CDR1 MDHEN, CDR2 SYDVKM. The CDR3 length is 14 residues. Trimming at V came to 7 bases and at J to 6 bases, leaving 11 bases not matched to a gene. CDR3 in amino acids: CASTYSSGGSEAFF. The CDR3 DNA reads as TGTGCCAGCACCTATAGCTCAGGGGGGTCTGAAGCTTTCTTT.

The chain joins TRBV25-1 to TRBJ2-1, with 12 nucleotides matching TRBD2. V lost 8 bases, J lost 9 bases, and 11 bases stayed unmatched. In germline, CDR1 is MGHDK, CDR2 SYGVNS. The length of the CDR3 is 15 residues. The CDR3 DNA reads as TGTGCCAGCTGTAAGGGGGGACTAGCGGGCGGTGAGCAGTTCTTC. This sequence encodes CASCKGGLAGGEQFF.

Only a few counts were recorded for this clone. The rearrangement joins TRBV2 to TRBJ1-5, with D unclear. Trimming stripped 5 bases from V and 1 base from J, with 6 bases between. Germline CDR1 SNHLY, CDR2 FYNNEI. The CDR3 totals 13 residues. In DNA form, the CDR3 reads TGTGCCAGCAGTACAGAGAGCAATCAGCCCCAGCATTTT. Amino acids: CASSTESNQPQHF.

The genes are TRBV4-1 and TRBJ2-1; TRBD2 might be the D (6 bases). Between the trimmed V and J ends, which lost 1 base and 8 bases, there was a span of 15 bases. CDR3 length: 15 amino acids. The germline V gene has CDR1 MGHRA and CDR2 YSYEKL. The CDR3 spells CASSQVGLASDEQFF. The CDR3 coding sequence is TGCGCCAGCAGCCAAGTAGGGCTAGCGAGCGATGAGCAGTTCTTC.

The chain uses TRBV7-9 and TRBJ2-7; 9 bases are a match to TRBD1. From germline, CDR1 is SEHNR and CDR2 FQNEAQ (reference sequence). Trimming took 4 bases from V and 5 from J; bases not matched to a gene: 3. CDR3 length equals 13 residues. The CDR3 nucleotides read TGTGCCAGCAGCTCGGGACAGGGTGACGAGCAGTACTTC. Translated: CASSSGQGDEQYF.

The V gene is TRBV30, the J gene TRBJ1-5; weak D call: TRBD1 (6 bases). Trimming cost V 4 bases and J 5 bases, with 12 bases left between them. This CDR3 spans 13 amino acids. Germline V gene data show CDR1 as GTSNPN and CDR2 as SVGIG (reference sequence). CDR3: CAWNRDKDQPQHF. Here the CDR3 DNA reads TGTGCCTGGAACCGGGACAAGGATCAGCCCCAGCATTTT.

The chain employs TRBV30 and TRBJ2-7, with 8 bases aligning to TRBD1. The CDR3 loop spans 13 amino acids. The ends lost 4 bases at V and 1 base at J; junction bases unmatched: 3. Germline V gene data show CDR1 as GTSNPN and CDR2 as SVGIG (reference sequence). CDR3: CAWNRGVSYEQYF. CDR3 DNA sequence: TGTGCCTGGAACAGGGGGGTGTCCTACGAGCAGTACTTC.

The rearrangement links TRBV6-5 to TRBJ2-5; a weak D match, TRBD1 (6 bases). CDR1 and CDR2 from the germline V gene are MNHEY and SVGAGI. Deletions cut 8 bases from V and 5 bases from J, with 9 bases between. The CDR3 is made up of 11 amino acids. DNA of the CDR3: TGTGCCAGCGCAAGGGGGGAGACCCAGTACTTC. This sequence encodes CASARGETQYF.

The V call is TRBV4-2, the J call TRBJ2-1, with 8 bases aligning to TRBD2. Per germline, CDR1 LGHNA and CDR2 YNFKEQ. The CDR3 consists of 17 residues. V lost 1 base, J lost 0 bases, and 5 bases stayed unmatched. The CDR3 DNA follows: TGTGCCAGCAGCCAAGTCCAGCGGGGGCGCTCCTACAATGAGCAGTTCTTC. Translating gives CASSQVQRGRSYNEQFF.

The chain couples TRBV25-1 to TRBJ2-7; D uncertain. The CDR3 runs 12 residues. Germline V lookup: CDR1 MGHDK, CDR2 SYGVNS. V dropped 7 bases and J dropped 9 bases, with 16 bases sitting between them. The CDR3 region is CASTVGEGRQYF. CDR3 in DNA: TGTGCCAGCACGGTAGGAGAAGGAAGGCAGTACTTC.

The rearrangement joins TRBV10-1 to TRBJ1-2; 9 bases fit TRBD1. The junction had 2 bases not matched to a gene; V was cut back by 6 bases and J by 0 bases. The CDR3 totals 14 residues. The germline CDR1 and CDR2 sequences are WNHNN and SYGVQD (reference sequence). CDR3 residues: CASRGDRANYGYTF. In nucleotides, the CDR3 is TGCGCCAGCAGGGGGGACAGGGCTAACTATGGCTACACCTTC.

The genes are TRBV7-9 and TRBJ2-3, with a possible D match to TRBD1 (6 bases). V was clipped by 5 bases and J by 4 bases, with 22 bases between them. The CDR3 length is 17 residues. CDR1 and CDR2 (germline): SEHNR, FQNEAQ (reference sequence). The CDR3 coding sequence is TGTGCCAGCAGCCAGACAGGTGGCCTCCTATTGGCAGATACGCAGTATTTT. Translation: CASSQTGGLLLADTQYF.

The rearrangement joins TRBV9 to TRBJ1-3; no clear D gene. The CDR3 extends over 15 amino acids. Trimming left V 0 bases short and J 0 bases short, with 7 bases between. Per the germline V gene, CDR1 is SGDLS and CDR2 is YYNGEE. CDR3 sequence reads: CASSVGGSSGNTIYF. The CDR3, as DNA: TGTGCCAGCAGCGTAGGAGGAAGCTCTGGAAACACCATATATTTT.

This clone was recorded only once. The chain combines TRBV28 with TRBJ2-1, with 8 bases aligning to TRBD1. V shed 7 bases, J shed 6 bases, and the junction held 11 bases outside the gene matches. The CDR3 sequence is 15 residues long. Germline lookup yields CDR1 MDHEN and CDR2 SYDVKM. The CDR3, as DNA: TGTGCCAGCATCAGGGGGCGGGGCATACTCAATGAGCAGTTCTTC. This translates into CASIRGRGILNEQFF.

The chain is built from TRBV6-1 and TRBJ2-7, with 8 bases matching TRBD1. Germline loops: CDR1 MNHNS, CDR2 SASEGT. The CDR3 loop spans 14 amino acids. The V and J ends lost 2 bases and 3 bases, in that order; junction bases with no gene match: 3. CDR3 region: CASSESGGRYEQYF. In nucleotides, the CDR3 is TGTGCCAGCAGTGAATCAGGGGGCCGCTACGAGCAGTACTTC.

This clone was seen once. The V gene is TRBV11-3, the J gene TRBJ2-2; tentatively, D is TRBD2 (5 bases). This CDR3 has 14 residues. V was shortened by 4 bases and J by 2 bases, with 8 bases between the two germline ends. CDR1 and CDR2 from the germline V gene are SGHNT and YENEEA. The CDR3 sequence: CASSSTINTGELFF. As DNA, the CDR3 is TGTGCCAGCAGCTCGACTATAAACACCGGGGAGCTGTTTTTT. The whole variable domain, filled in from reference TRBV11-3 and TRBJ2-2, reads EAGVVQSPRYKIIEKKQPVAFWCNPISGHNTLYWYLQNLGQGPELLIRYENEEAVDDSQLPKDRFSAERLKGVDSTLKIQPAELGDSAVYLCASSSTINTGELFFGEGSRLTVL.